This TCR beta chain is from a study of blood T cell repertoires in COVID-19. About the study: Collection of acute and convalescent COVID-19 samples took place in the United States, Italy and Spain.

Trimming cost V 2 bases and J 0 bases, with 16 bases left between them. The CDR3 is made up of 17 amino acids. The germline V gene has CDR1 SGHTA and CDR2 FQGTGA. Assay: immunoSEQ multiplex PCR; the TCRdb copy retains only in-frame clones and omits some. Of about 240,000 clones listed, 82% are singletons. This TCR was recovered from a woman younger than 35 with acute or convalescent COVID-19. Sample: peripheral blood. The chain employs TRBV7-3 and TRBJ2-5, with a possible D match to TRBD1 (5 bases). The chain's CDR3 is CASSLYSPGMYQETQYF. The CDR3 DNA sequence: TGTGCCAGCAGCTTATATTCCCCAGGGATGTACCAAGAGACCCAGTACTTC.